This T cell receptor beta chain was obtained from a study of cytomegalovirus exposure and HLA in healthy donors. The study, taken as a whole, reports: Analysis was performed later, and it showed HLA-associated TCR beta chains to be more clonally expanded than equally common others.

PCR involved 60 Vbeta and 13 Jbeta primers. Generated by immunoSEQ multiplex PCR, the TCRdb table keeps only in-frame clones and is missing some. Altogether 75,000 to 90,000 clones are present, over 9.5% being singletons, with the ten largest covering roughly 22%. As for this clone: The antigen is undetermined.

This CDR3 is built from 13 residues. The ends were cut back, 2 bases at V and 3 bases at J, with 7 bases in the middle. Per germline, CDR1 KGHSH and CDR2 LQKENI. Sequencing was done on a sample of PBMCs. The source is a man aged 60 to 75 in good health and CMV-seropositive. The genes are TRBV18 and TRBJ1-2, with D unresolved. DNA for the CDR3: TGTGCCAGCTCACCAACTGAACACTATGGCTACACCTTC. This sequence encodes CASSPTEHYGYTF.